The 20 T cell receptor beta chains below were found in one sample sequenced in a study of T cell responses to AZD1222 COVID-19 vaccine (dated by TCRdb to the early 2020s). Library creation used the immunoSEQ multiplex PCR assay. TCRdb limited this immuneACCESS table to in-frame rearrangements with V and J called. A share of clones is missing; checked studies link under half to unresolved V genes, and the rest is unexplained. This sample is represented by about 130,000 clones; roughly 90% of them were singletons. The top ten clonotypes cover around 1.5% of the sample. In light of the paper, this sample's time point label describes: baseline before first vaccination. The sequences come from peripheral blood, collected on day 0 of AZD1222 vaccination. All receptors derive from an adult in good health.

Comment on this clone: The junction departs from the called germline gene at one end, perhaps through a read error. The same CDR3 arises from other DNA sequences in this sample as well. The rearrangement joins TRBV18 to TRBJ2-2; 12 bases match TRBD2. This CDR3 comprises 16 residues. CDR1 is KGHSH and CDR2 is LQKENI in the germline V gene. The CDR3 region has the DNA TGTGCCAGCTCACCCTGGACTAGCGGGAACACTGGGGAGCTGTTTTTT. Translated, it gives CASSPWTSGNTGELFF. Together with reference TRBV18 and TRBJ2-2, the CDR3 gives the full variable domain: NAGVMQNPRHLVRRRGQEARLRCSPMKGHSHVYWYRQLPEEGLKFMVYLQKENIIDESGMPKERFSAEFPKEGPSILRIQQVVRGDSAAYFCASSPWTSGNTGELFFGEGSRLTVL.

The CDR3 reads CASSWGQPGPFNTQYF. The CDR3 DNA is TGCGCCAGCAGCTGGGGACAGCCCGGGCCATTTAATACGCAGTATTTT. V is TRBV5-1 and J is TRBJ2-3; 7 bases line up with TRBD1. Trimming at V came to 3 bases and at J to 7 bases, leaving 14 bases not matched to a gene. The V gene's germline CDR1 is SGHRS and CDR2 YFSETQ. CDR3 length: 16 amino acids.

CDR3 DNA sequence: TGTGCCAGCTCACCGGTCCAGGGAGGTACTGAAGCTTTCTTT. Encoded protein: CASSPVQGGTEAFF. The chain couples TRBV18 to TRBJ1-1; tentatively, D is TRBD1 (5 bases). Germline V gives CDR1 KGHSH, CDR2 LQKENI. The V gene lost 3 bases and the J gene lost 5 bases, with 13 bases spanning the gap. The CDR3 spans 14 residues.

The chain is built from TRBV7-2 and TRBJ2-3; D gene ambiguous. The V gene lost 1 base and the J gene lost 0 bases, with 14 bases spanning the gap. Germline V gives CDR1 SGHTA, CDR2 FQGNSA. This CDR3 comprises 17 residues. In nucleotides, the CDR3 is TGTGCCAGCAGCTTAGGTGTGGCTGATACTAGCACAGATACGCAGTATTTT. It yields the protein CASSLGVADTSTDTQYF.

The CDR3 reads CASSFGGTPRGANVLTF. For the CDR3, the DNA is TGTGCCAGCAGTTTCGGGGGGACCCCCCGGGGGGCCAACGTCCTGACTTTC. The chain is built from TRBV27 and TRBJ2-6, with 7 bases lining up with TRBD2. The CDR3 is 17 residues long. V gave up 3 bases and J gave up 4 bases; unmatched junction bases: 9. Germline CDR1 and CDR2: MNHEY and SMNVEV (reference sequence).

This chain uses TRBV3-1 (or the pseudogene TRBV3-2) with TRBJ2-5, with a possible D match to TRBD2 (5 bases). Between the trimmed V and J ends, which lost 4 bases and 3 bases, there was a span of 9 bases. The germline V gene has CDR1 LGHDT and CDR2 YNNKEL (reference sequence). The CDR3 sequence is 13 residues long. CDR3 residues: CASSLDYKETQYF. CDR3 coding DNA: TGTGCCAGCAGCCTAGACTACAAAGAGACCCAGTACTTC.

The chain employs TRBV11-3 and TRBJ2-5; possibly TRBD2 for D (5 bases). Germline assignment: CDR1 SGHNT and CDR2 YENEEA. V was clipped by 1 base and J by 3 bases, with 18 bases between them. This CDR3 is 17 amino acids long. The CDR3 coding sequence is TGTGCCAGCAGCTTAGTAGGTGGCGGGCGCGGAAAAGAGACCCAGTACTTC. This codes for CASSLVGGGRGKETQYF.

This chain connects TRBV7-9 to TRBJ1-4; D uncertain. Per germline, CDR1 SEHNR and CDR2 FQNEAQ (reference sequence). The CDR3 loop spans 14 amino acids. The ends were cut back, 1 base at V and 5 bases at J, with 8 bases in the middle. The chain's CDR3 is CASSLELSNEKLFF. The CDR3 DNA reads as TGTGCCAGCAGCTTAGAGTTGTCGAATGAAAAACTGTTTTTT.

The rearrangement joins TRBV5-1 to TRBJ2-3; TRBD2 matches at 10 bases. CDR3 size: 17 residues. The germline gives CDR1 SGHRS, CDR2 YFSETQ. J gave up 5 bases and V 4 bases, and 13 bases lay outside the gene matches. CDR3 sequence: CASSLKLAGGSVDTQYF. The CDR3 bases are TGCGCCAGCAGCCTGAAGTTAGCGGGAGGTTCTGTAGATACGCAGTATTTT.

V and J are TRBV18 and TRBJ1-5, with 7 bases that match TRBD1. Germline V gives CDR1 KGHSH, CDR2 LQKENI. V trimming: 2 bases; J trimming: 2 bases; junction bases outside the gene matches: 12. The CDR3 is 18 amino acids. CDR3 coding DNA: TGTGCCAGCTCACCATCCGGGGGTGGAGGGGGCGGCAATCAGCCCCAGCATTTT. Translating gives CASSPSGGGGGGNQPQHF.

The chain carries TRBV30 and TRBJ2-1, with D possibly TRBD2 on 6 matching bases. V was clipped by 0 bases and J by 7 bases, with 22 bases between them. The CDR3 runs to 17 residues. In germline, CDR1 is GTSNPN, CDR2 SVGIG (reference sequence). The CDR3 DNA sequence: TGTGCCTGGAGTGTAGAGGAGGGGAGCGTAAACTGGAATGAGCAGTTCTTC. Its translation: CAWSVEEGSVNWNEQFF.

In its sample, this clone was seen once. The chain couples TRBV27 to TRBJ2-7; D remains ambiguous. V lost 0 bases and J 2 bases, leaving 14 bases between the germline ends. CDR3 length: 16 amino acids. CDR1 MNHEY and CDR2 SMNVEV come from the germline V gene (reference sequence). Here the CDR3 DNA reads TGTGCCAGCAGTTTATCGAGACCCAAAGGACCCTACGAGCAGTACTTC. Protein product: CASSLSRPKGPYEQYF.

Points on this clone: Other nucleotide sequences in the sample specify the same CDR3. The chain carries TRBV5-1 and TRBJ2-7; no clear D gene. The V and J ends lost 0 bases and 4 bases respectively, with 5 bases between them. The germline gives CDR1 SGHRS, CDR2 YFSETQ. The CDR3 extends over 12 amino acids. The CDR3, as DNA: TGCGCCAGCAGCTTGGAAGGGTACGAGCAGTACTTC. This translates into CASSLEGYEQYF.

This chain links TRBV25-1 with TRBJ1-2; possibly TRBD1 for D (6 bases). Trimming left V 4 bases short and J 4 bases short, with 13 bases between. CDR3 length: 14 amino acids. The germline CDR1 and CDR2 sequences are MGHDK and SYGVNS. CDR3 DNA sequence: TGTGCCAGCAGTGTATGGGGGCAAGGCTATGGCTACACCTTC. Translated, it gives CASSVWGQGYGYTF.

The CDR3 sequence is CASSVYRGPAYEQYF. The CDR3 DNA sequence: TGTGCCAGTAGCGTGTACAGGGGGCCCGCCTACGAGCAGTACTTC. The rearrangement links TRBV19 to TRBJ2-7, with TRBD1 matching 9 bases. V gave up 6 bases and J gave up 2 bases; unmatched junction bases: 8. The length of the CDR3 is 15 residues. CDR1 is LNHDA, CDR2 SQIVND, per germline (reference sequence).

This clone was seen a handful of times. The rearrangement joins TRBV4-1 to TRBJ2-7; TRBD1 matches at 7 bases. Germline lookup yields CDR1 MGHRA and CDR2 YSYEKL. This CDR3 has 13 residues. V lost 4 bases and J lost 5; bases outside the gene matches: 5. CDR3 nucleotide sequence: TGCGCCAGCAGCCGAAACACAGGGGACGAGCAGTACTTC. It yields the protein CASSRNTGDEQYF.

V usage is TRBV28 and J usage is TRBJ2-7; 13 nucleotides line up with TRBD2. The V and J ends lost 6 bases and 5 bases, in that order; junction bases with no gene match: 7. The CDR3 covers 15 residues. Germline loops: CDR1 MDHEN, CDR2 SYDVKM. The CDR3 here is CASSSGLAGTHEQYF. CDR3 nucleotides: TGTGCCAGCAGCTCGGGACTAGCGGGAACCCACGAGCAGTACTTC. Complete variable domain (other parts from reference TRBV28 and TRBJ2-7): DVKVTQSSRYLVKRTGEKVFLECVQDMDHENMFWYRQDPGLGLRLIYFSYDVKMKEKGDIPEGYSVSREKKERFSLILESASTNQTSMYLCASSSGLAGTHEQYFGPGTRLTVT.

The rearrangement links TRBV7-9 to TRBJ2-7; no clear D gene. Germline V gene data show CDR1 as SEHNR and CDR2 as FQNEAQ (reference sequence). The CDR3 runs 13 residues. Trimming took 2 bases from V and 6 from J, leaving 11 bases between them. DNA for the CDR3: TGTGCCAGCAGCTTAAACCCGACCGCCGAGCAGTACTTC. Translation: CASSLNPTAEQYF.

The chain carries TRBV7-9 and TRBJ2-3; D possibly corresponds to TRBD2 (6 bases). The V and J ends lost 6 bases and 4 bases respectively, with 8 bases between them. CDR1 SEHNR and CDR2 FQNEAQ come from the germline V gene (reference sequence). The CDR3 loop spans 12 amino acids. DNA of the CDR3: TGTGCCAGCAGAGCGGGCTCAGATACGCAGTATTTT. This translates into CASRAGSDTQYF.

The chain is built from TRBV5-4 and TRBJ2-1, with unresolved D. This CDR3 is built from 11 residues. V was clipped by 4 bases and J by 5 bases, with 4 bases between them. From germline, CDR1 is SGHNT and CDR2 YYREEE (reference sequence). DNA for the CDR3: TGTGCCAGCAGCCAAAACAATGAGCAGTTCTTC. As protein: CASSQNNEQFF.